In this sample, the clone carrying this T cell receptor (beta chain) turned up a few times. No antigen is known for it. RNA transcripts served as the template for amplifying TCR beta CDR3 regions. The primer set for the first-round RT-PCR of the TCR CDR3 was HTBI. TCRdb fed the multiplex PCR reads into MiXCR, producing one record per CDR3 protein. The sample consists of about 600,000 distinct CDR3 sequences, about 14% of them appearing once. The data derive from a study of T cells in Graves' hyperthyroidism and ophthalmopathy. The wider study: Peripheral blood sampling occurred at initial diagnosis, before any treatment.

This CDR3 is built from 15 residues. CDR1 SGHNT and CDR2 YYREEE come from the germline V gene (reference sequence). Germline trimming cut 0 bases from V and 4 bases from J; bases unmatched to any gene: 5. Overall study results and limits: Blood samples included most of the expanded thyroid clonotypes exceeding 0.001. By a 13 V-J model, ophthalmopathy was set apart from stable hyperthyroidism.

Sample: blood. This rearrangement joins TRBV5-4 to TRBJ2-3; 7 nucleotides align to TRBD1. This clonotype was obtained from a woman in her forties or fifties with Graves' ophthalmopathy. The CDR3 here is CASSLESRGSDTQYF. The CDR3 region has the DNA TGTGCCAGCAGCTTGGAGAGCAGGGGGTCAGATACGCAGTATTTT.